A selection of T cell receptor beta chains follows, all from one sample in a study of T cell responses to AZD1222 COVID-19 vaccine. Sequencing was performed with immunoSEQ multiplex PCR; in TCRdb, only in-frame clones are kept and a portion is missing. Of 130,000 or so clones listed, roughly 91% were seen once; the top ten hold around 0.99%. Source: peripheral blood, taken 28 days after the second AZD1222 dose. All receptors derive from an adult who received the AZD1222 COVID-19 vaccine. Each CDR3 is given with its conserved first and last residue. The D gene is left open where the match is weak. The listing skips clone size in some rows; elsewhere it reads once, few, many or a size class.

J	size	V	D	CDR3	DNA
TRBJ2-7	-	TRBV28	-	CASSPNFRAEQYF	TGTGCCAGCAGCCCCAACTTTAGAGCCGAGCAGTACTTC
TRBJ1-4	once	TRBV24-1	-	CATSDHRTTEKLFF	TGTGCCACCAGTGATCACCGAACCACCGAAAAACTGTTTTTT
TRBJ2-1	once	TRBV5-1	TRBD2	CASSWITSGPYNEQFF	TGCGCCAGCAGCTGGATAACTAGCGGGCCCTACAATGAGCAGTTCTTC
TRBJ2-7	-	TRBV28	TRBD1	CASRRTGTPGEQYF	TGTGCCAGCAGGCGGACAGGGACCCCGGGGGAGCAGTACTTC
TRBJ2-7	-	TRBV4-1	TRBD1	CASSQGTGIAYEQYF	TGCGCCAGCAGCCAGGGGACAGGCATTGCCTACGAGCAGTACTTC
TRBJ1-1	-	TRBV5-6	TRBD1	CASSFPRGQGWDTEAFF	TGTGCCAGCAGCTTCCCTAGGGGACAGGGCTGGGACACTGAAGCTTTCTTT
TRBJ2-1	few	TRBV5-4	-	CASSRQGGAVHNEQFF	TGTGCCAGCAGCCGCCAGGGGGGAGCGGTCCACAATGAGCAGTTCTTC
TRBJ1-2	once	TRBV3-1/TRBV3-2	-	CASSDTGGYTF	TGTGCCAGCAGCGATACAGGGGGCTACACCTTC
TRBJ2-1	-	TRBV30	-	CAWSSTFRHPPYNEQFF	TGTGCCTGGAGTTCAACCTTTCGACATCCTCCCTACAATGAGCAGTTCTTC
TRBJ2-7	-	TRBV28	TRBD2	CASSLWGLKLFGEQYF	TGTGCCAGCAGTTTATGGGGACTAAAACTCTTCGGCGAGCAGTACTTC
TRBJ1-1	-	TRBV9	-	CASSRLTDTEAFF	TGTGCCAGCAGCCGACTCACGGATACTGAAGCTTTCTTT
TRBJ1-2	-	TRBV18	-	CASSPGTSFYGYTF	TGTGCCAGCTCACCCGGGACAAGCTTCTATGGCTACACCTTC
TRBJ2-1	-	TRBV9	TRBD2	CASSVGLARGNEQFF	TGTGCCAGCAGCGTCGGACTAGCCAGAGGGAATGAGCAGTTCTTC
TRBJ2-5	-	TRBV5-1	-	CASSIGPSAGETQYF	TGCGCCAGCAGCATAGGTCCTTCGGCGGGAGAGACCCAGTACTTC
TRBJ1-1	once	TRBV18	-	CASSAQFSGEAFF	TGTGCCAGCTCGGCCCAATTCTCAGGTGAAGCTTTCTTT
TRBJ1-1	-	TRBV19	-	CASSIGSGSRTEAFF	TGTGCCAGTAGTATAGGCTCGGGGAGCCGCACTGAAGCTTTCTTT